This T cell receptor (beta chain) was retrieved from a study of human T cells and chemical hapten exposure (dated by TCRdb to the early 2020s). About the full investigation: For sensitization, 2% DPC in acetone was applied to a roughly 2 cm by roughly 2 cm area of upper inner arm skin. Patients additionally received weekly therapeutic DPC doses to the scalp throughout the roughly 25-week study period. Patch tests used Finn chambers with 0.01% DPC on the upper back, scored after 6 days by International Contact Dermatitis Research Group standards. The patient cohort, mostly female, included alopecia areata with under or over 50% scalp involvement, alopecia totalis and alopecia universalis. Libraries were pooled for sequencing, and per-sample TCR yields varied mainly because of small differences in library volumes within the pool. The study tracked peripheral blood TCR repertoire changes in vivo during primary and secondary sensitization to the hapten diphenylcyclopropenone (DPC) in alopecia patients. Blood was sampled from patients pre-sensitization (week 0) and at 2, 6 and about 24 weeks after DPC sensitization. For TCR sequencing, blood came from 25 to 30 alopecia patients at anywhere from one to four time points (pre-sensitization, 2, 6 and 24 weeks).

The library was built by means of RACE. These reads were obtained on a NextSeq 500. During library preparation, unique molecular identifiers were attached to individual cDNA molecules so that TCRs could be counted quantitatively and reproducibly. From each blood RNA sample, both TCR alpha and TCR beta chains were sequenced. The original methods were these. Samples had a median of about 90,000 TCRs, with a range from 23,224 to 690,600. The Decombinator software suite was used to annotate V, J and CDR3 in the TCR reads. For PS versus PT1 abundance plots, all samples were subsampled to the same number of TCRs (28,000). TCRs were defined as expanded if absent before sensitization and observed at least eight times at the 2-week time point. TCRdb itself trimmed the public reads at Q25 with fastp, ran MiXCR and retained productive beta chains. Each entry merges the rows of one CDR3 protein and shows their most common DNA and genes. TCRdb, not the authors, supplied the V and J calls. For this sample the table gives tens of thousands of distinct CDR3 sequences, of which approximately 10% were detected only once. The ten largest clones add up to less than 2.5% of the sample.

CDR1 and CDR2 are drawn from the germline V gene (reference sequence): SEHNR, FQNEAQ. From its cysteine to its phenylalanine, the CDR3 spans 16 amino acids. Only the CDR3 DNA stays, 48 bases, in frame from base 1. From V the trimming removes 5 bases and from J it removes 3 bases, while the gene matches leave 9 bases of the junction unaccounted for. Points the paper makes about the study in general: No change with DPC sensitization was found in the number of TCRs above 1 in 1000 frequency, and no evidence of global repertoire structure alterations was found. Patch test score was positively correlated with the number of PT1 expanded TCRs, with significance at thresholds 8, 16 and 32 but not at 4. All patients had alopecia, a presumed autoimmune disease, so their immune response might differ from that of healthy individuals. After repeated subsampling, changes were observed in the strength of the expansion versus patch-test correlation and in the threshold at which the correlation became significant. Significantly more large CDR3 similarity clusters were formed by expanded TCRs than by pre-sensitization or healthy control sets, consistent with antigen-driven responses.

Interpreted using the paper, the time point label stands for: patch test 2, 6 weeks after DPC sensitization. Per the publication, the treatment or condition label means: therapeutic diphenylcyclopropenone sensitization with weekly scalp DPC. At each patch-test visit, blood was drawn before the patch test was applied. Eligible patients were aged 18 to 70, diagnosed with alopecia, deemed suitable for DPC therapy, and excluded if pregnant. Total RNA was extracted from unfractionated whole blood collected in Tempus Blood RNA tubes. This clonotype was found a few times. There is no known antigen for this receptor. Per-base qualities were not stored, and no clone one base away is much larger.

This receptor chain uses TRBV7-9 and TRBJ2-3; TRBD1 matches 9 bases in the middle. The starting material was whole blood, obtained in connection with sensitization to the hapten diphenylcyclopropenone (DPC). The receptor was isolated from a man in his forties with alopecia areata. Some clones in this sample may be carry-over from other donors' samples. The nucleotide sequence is TGTGCCAGCAGCCGGTTTGGGACAGGGAGGACAGATACGCAGTATTTT. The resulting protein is CASSRFGTGRTDTQYF.